This T cell receptor beta chain was documented in a study of blood T cell repertoires in COVID-19. The wider study: Samples taken during acute and convalescent COVID-19 were collected in the United States, Italy and Spain. Sources were T cells, B-cell-depleted T cells, or PBMCs; the material itself was cDNA or gDNA.

Profiling relied on immunoSEQ multiplex PCR, and the TCRdb table lists in-frame clones only, not all of them. The sample lists 150,000 to 200,000 clones, approximately 80% occurring once. The receptor was isolated from a woman older than 75 with active or convalescent COVID-19. What was sequenced was peripheral blood.

CDR3 amino acids: CASSLGMTNYGYTF. The CDR3 DNA follows: TGTGCCAGCAGCCTCGGGATGACTAACTATGGCTACACCTTC. The chain joins TRBV27 to TRBJ1-2; D gene ambiguous. The length of the CDR3 is 14 residues. Germline-derived CDR1 and CDR2 are MNHEY and SMNVEV (reference sequence). Deletions cut 6 bases from V and 0 bases from J, with 11 bases between.